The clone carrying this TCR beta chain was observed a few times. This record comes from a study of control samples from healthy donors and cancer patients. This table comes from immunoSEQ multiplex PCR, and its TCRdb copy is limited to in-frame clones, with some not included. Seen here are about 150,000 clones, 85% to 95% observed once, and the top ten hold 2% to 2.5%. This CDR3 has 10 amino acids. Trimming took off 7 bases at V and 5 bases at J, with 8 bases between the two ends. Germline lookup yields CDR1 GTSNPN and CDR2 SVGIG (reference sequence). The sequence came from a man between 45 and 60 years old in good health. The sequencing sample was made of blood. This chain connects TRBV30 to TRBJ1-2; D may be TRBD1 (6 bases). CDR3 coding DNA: TGTGCCTACAGGGTTTATGGCTACACCTTC. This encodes CAYRVYGYTF.